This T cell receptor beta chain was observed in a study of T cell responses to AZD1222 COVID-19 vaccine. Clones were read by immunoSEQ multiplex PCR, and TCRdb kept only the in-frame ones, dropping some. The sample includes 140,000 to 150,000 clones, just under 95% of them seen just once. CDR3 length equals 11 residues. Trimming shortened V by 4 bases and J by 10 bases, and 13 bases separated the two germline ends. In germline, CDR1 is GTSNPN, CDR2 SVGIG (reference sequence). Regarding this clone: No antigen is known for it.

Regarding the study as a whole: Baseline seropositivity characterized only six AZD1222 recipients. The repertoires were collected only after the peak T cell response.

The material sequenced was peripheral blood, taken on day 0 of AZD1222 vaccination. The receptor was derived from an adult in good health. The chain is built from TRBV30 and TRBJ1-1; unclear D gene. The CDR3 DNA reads TGTGCCTGGAAAACCCCGAAGGGAGCTTTCTTT. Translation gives CAWKTPKGAFF.